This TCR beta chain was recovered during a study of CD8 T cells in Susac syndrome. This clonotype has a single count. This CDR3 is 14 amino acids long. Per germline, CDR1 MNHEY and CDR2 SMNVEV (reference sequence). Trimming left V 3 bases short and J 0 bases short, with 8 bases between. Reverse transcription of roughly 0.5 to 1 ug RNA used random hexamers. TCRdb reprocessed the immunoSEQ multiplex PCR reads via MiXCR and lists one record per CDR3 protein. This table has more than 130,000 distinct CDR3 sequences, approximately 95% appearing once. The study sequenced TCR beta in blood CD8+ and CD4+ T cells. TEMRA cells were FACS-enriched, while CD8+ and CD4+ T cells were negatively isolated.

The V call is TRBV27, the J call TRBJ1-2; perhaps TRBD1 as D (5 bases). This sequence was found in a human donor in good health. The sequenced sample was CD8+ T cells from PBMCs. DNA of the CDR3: TGTGCCAGCAGTTTTCAGGGAACTAACTATGGCTACACCTTC. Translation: CASSFQGTNYGYTF.